The next 9 T cell receptor beta chains were all read from a single sample in a study of shared clonotypes between healthy human individuals. Assay: immunoSEQ multiplex PCR; the TCRdb copy retains only in-frame clones and omits some. Of a few hundred thousand clones in the sample, around 78% were seen once. Material: PBMCs. These receptors originate from a woman aged 40-49 years in good health. Some clones in this sample may be carry-over from other donors' samples.

This clone was recorded only once. CDR3 coding DNA: TGCAGCGTTCTGGGACTAGCGGGAGGTGATGAGCAGTTCTTC. It translates to CSVLGLAGGDEQFF. The rearrangement uses TRBV29-1 and TRBJ2-1, with TRBD2 identical over 15 bases. In germline, CDR1 is SQVTM, CDR2 ANQGSEA. CDR3 size: 14 residues. V was pared by 5 bases and J by 8 bases, with 4 bases of the junction left unmatched.

This clone showed up many times. The CDR3 loop reads CASSPRRVDYNEQFF. CDR3 in DNA: TGTGCCAGCAGTCCACGCAGGGTGGACTACAATGAGCAGTTCTTC. The chain is built from TRBV9 and TRBJ2-1, with a possible D match to TRBD1 (5 bases). Trimming removed 5 bases from V and 3 bases from J, with 15 bases in between. From germline, CDR1 is SGDLS and CDR2 YYNGEE. CDR3 size: 15 residues.

V gene TRBV28 combines with J gene TRBJ2-7; D perhaps matches TRBD2 (5 bases). Germline V gene lookup returns CDR1 MDHEN and CDR2 SYDVKM. This CDR3 comprises 14 residues. Trimming pared 3 bases from V and 0 bases from J, leaving 9 bases between. CDR3 amino acids: CASSLAGRSYEQYF. CDR3 sequence (DNA): TGTGCCAGCAGTTTGGCGGGCCGCTCCTACGAGCAGTACTTC.

J is TRBJ1-5 and V is TRBV19; D not resolved. The V gene lost 9 bases and the J gene lost 2 bases, with 14 bases spanning the gap. Germline CDR1 LNHDA, CDR2 SQIVND (reference sequence). The CDR3 is 14 residues long. The CDR3 sequence is CASMPLGGNQPQHF. The DNA for the CDR3 is TGTGCCAGCATGCCCCTTGGCGGCAATCAGCCCCAGCATTTT.

CDR3 in DNA: TGTGCCAGCAGGCCAGCCCCGGGACTAGCGGGAGCGGGAGATTACAATGAGCAGTTCTTC. This translates into CASRPAPGLAGAGDYNEQFF. The V call is TRBV28, the J call TRBJ2-1; 14 bases are shared with TRBD2. Germline-derived CDR1 and CDR2 are MDHEN and SYDVKM. V shed 6 bases, J shed 4 bases, and the junction held 17 bases outside the gene matches. The length of the CDR3 is 20 residues.

J is TRBJ2-7 and V is TRBV30; tentatively, D is TRBD1 (6 bases). The germline gives CDR1 GTSNPN, CDR2 SVGIG (reference sequence). The V gene lost 3 bases and the J gene lost 0 bases, with 12 bases spanning the gap. The CDR3 runs to 14 residues. In nucleotides, the CDR3 is TGTGCCTGGAGCGCCGGGACACTCTCCTACGAGCAGTACTTC. Its translation is CAWSAGTLSYEQYF.

The CDR3 DNA reads as TGTGCCAGCTCACCACCCGTGGAGGGGGGCTACACCTTC. Amino acid sequence: CASSPPVEGGYTF. The gene calls are TRBV18 and TRBJ1-2, with D perhaps matching TRBD1 (5 bases). Germline-derived CDR1 and CDR2 are KGHSH and LQKENI. CDR3 length: 13 residues. The germline V and J ends were trimmed by 0 bases and 8 bases, with 10 bases remaining between them. Complete variable domain (other parts from reference TRBV18 and TRBJ1-2): NAGVMQNPRHLVRRRGQEARLRCSPMKGHSHVYWYRQLPEEGLKFMVYLQKENIIDESGMPKERFSAEFPKEGPSILRIQQVVRGDSAAYFCASSPPVEGGYTFGSGTRLTVV.

The chain uses TRBV28 and TRBJ2-3, with D hard to call. This CDR3 region has 14 residues. Germline loops: CDR1 MDHEN, CDR2 SYDVKM. The V end lost 2 bases, the J end lost 5 bases, and 11 bases lay between the germline ends. Here the CDR3 reads CASSLQVTQDTQYF. The CDR3 nucleotides are TGTGCCAGCAGTTTACAGGTGACCCAAGATACGCAGTATTTT.

This chain connects TRBV28 to TRBJ1-2, with 9 bases lining up with TRBD1. This CDR3 contains 15 residues. CDR1 and CDR2 (germline): MDHEN, SYDVKM. V lost 5 bases and J lost 6; bases outside the gene matches: 10. The CDR3 region is CASSTSSGQGHGYTF. DNA of the CDR3: TGTGCCAGCAGTACCTCATCGGGACAGGGACATGGCTACACCTTC.